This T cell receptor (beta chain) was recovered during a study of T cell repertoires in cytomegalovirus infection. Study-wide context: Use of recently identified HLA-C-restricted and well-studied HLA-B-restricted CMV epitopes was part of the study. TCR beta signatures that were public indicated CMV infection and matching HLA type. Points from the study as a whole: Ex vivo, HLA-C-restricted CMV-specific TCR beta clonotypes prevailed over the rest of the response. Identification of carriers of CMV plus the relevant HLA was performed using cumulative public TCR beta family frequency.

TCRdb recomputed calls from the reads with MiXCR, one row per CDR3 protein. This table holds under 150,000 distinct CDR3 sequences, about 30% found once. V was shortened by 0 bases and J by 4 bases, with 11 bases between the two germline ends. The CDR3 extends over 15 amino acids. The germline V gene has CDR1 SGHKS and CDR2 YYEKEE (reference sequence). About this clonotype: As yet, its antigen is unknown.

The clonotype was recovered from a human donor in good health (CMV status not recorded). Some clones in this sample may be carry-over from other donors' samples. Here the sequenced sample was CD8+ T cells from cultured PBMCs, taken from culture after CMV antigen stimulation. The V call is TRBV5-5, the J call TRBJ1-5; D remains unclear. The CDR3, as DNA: TGTGCCAGCAGCTTGGTGAGCCCCGGGAATCAGCCCCAGCATTTT. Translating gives CASSLVSPGNQPQHF. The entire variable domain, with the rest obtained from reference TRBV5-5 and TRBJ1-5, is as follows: DAGVTQSPTHLIKTRGQQVTLRCSPISGHKSVSWYQQVLGQGPQFIFQYYEKEERGRGNFPDRFSARQFPNYSSELNVNALLLGDSALYLCASSLVSPGNQPQHFGDGTRLSIL.